The rows below give T cell receptor beta chains drawn from one sample of a study of shared clonotypes between healthy human individuals. The method was immunoSEQ multiplex PCR; TCRdb's version includes in-frame clones alone and lacks a portion of them. The table has some 2 million clones, approximately 95% seen once. The sample comprised naive CD8+ T cells sorted from blood. The receptors were sampled from a man between 18 and 29 years old in good health. Both conserved end residues are part of each CDR3. A D gene is named only where the DNA matches it firmly. Clone size is stated in some rows and not others, as once, few, many or a class when expanded.

cdr3_aa cdr3_nt j_call v_call clone_size d_call
CASSLAGASYEQYF TGTGCCAGCTCTCTGGCGGGGGCCTCCTACGAGCAGTACTTC TRBJ2-7 TRBV6-5 - -
CASSWGVAYEQYF TGTGCCAGCAGTTGGGGGGTTGCTTACGAGCAGTACTTC TRBJ2-7 TRBV28 - -
CASRDWTGGLETQYF TGTGCCAGCAGAGATTGGACGGGGGGCCTAGAGACCCAGTACTTC TRBJ2-5 TRBV27 - -
CASRRGEVEQYF TGTGCCAGCAGACGGGGGGAGGTCGAGCAGTACTTC TRBJ2-7 TRBV2 - TRBD2
CASSQDSQETQYF TGTGCCAGCAGCCAGGACAGTCAAGAGACCCAGTACTTC TRBJ2-5 TRBV5-4 once -
CASRVTAESYEQYF TGTGCCAGCAGGGTAACCGCGGAATCCTACGAGCAGTACTTC TRBJ2-7 TRBV6-5 - -
CASSRTGTGSYEQYF TGTGCCAGCAGTAGGACAGGGACGGGGTCCTACGAGCAGTACTTC TRBJ2-7 TRBV9 once TRBD1
CASSEAWTANEQFF TGTGCCAGCAGTGAAGCGTGGACTGCCAATGAGCAGTTCTTC TRBJ2-1 TRBV6-1 - -
CSVMGRGPDPDTQYF TGCAGCGTTATGGGGAGGGGGCCGGACCCAGATACGCAGTATTTT TRBJ2-3 TRBV29-1 - -
CASSIRPDGYEQYF TGTGCCAGCAGTATTCGCCCGGACGGTTACGAGCAGTACTTC TRBJ2-7 TRBV28 few -
CASSSGTGGAFGYTF TGTGCCAGCAGCTCCGGGACAGGGGGCGCTTTTGGCTACACCTTC TRBJ1-2 TRBV9 - TRBD1
CASSQVPDGAAFYNEQFF TGCGCCAGCAGCCAAGTACCTGATGGAGCGGCTTTTTACAATGAGCAGTTCTTC TRBJ2-1 TRBV4-3 - -
CASSQEPGQTLYEQYF TGTGCCAGCAGTCAAGAACCGGGACAGACACTCTACGAGCAGTACTTC TRBJ2-7 TRBV7-8 - TRBD1
CASKSWGAETQYF TGTGCCAGCAAATCTTGGGGGGCCGAGACCCAGTACTTC TRBJ2-5 TRBV25-1 - -
CASSEVGPRPGNTIYF TGTGCCAGCAGTGAAGTTGGCCCAAGGCCCGGAAACACCATATATTTT TRBJ1-3 TRBV2 - -
CASRRGSTEAFF TGTGCCAGCAGACGGGGGAGCACTGAAGCTTTCTTT TRBJ1-1 TRBV5-6 - -
CASKPRGENTEAFF TGCGCCAGCAAACCTAGGGGGGAGAACACTGAAGCTTTCTTT TRBJ1-1 TRBV4-1 - -
CASSQKQGIYEQYF TGCGCCAGCAGCCAGAAACAGGGTATTTACGAGCAGTACTTC TRBJ2-7 TRBV4-1 once -
CASSQERQANQPQHF TGCGCCAGCAGCCAAGAACGACAGGCCAATCAGCCCCAGCATTTT TRBJ1-5 TRBV4-1 - -
CASSLGDTSYEQYF TGTGCCAGCAGCTTGGGGGACACTTCCTACGAGCAGTACTTC TRBJ2-7 TRBV5-6 - -
CASSLDPRTSVREQFF TGTGCCAGCAGCTTAGATCCTAGGACTAGCGTAAGGGAGCAGTTCTTC TRBJ2-1 TRBV11-2 - TRBD2
CSVAGTPSSYNEQFF TGCAGCGTCGCCGGGACACCTAGCTCCTACAATGAGCAGTTCTTC TRBJ2-1 TRBV29-1 - -
CASSHRGSGELFF TGTGCCAGCAGTCACAGGGGGTCCGGGGAGCTGTTTTTT TRBJ2-2 TRBV6-5 - TRBD1
CASATIPQRGHGYTF TGTGCCAGCGCAACGATACCTCAGCGGGGTCATGGCTACACCTTC TRBJ1-2 TRBV5-6 - -
CASSHSGQGTPYEQYF TGCGCCAGCAGCCATTCCGGACAGGGTACCCCCTACGAGCAGTACTTC TRBJ2-7 TRBV4-3 - TRBD1
CASSPTDYEQYF TGTGCCAGCAGCCCGACGGACTACGAGCAGTACTTC TRBJ2-7 TRBV11-2 - -
CASSAWDRGRDYGYTF TGTGCCAGCAGCGCGTGGGACAGGGGGCGCGACTATGGCTACACCTTC TRBJ1-2 TRBV9 - TRBD1
CASSPINRGGTEAFF TGTGCCAGCAGTCCAATAAACAGGGGGGGGACTGAAGCTTTCTTT TRBJ1-1 TRBV27 - TRBD1
CASSPTMGTEAFF TGTGCCAGCAGCCCTACAATGGGCACTGAAGCTTTCTTT TRBJ1-1 TRBV5-6 - -
CASSVEGGGALTDTQYF TGTGCCAGCAGCGTAGAAGGAGGGGGAGCTCTCACAGATACGCAGTATTTT TRBJ2-3 TRBV9 - -
CAWDTGAGNTIYF TGTGCCTGGGACACAGGGGCTGGAAACACCATATATTTT TRBJ1-3 TRBV30 - TRBD1
CASSFYGDGELFF TGTGCCAGCAGCTTTTATGGGGACGGGGAGCTGTTTTTT TRBJ2-2 TRBV7-3 - -
CASSQGPTPGADTQYF TGCGCCAGCAGCCAAGGCCCGACTCCAGGGGCCGATACGCAGTATTTT TRBJ2-3 TRBV4-1 - -
CASSVQGGSYGYTF TGCGCCAGCAGCGTCCAGGGGGGAAGCTATGGCTACACCTTC TRBJ1-2 TRBV4-3 - TRBD1
CASSPLPVNYGYTF TGTGCCAGCAGCCCTCTTCCGGTTAACTATGGCTACACCTTC TRBJ1-2 TRBV27 - -
CASSLEVQTYEQYF TGTGCCAGCAGCTTGGAGGTTCAAACCTACGAGCAGTACTTC TRBJ2-7 TRBV5-6 - -
CASSLTSTDTQYF TGTGCCAGCAGCCTTACGAGCACAGATACGCAGTATTTT TRBJ2-3 TRBV28 - -
CASSPYRDTSFTDTQYF TGTGCCAGTAGCCCCTACCGGGACACCTCATTCACAGATACGCAGTATTTT TRBJ2-3 TRBV19 - -
CASSIRGASSYEQYF TGTGCCAGTAGTATCCGTGGGGCATCCTCCTACGAGCAGTACTTC TRBJ2-7 TRBV19 - -
CASSIRTGGMSEAFF TGCGCCAGCAGCATTCGGACAGGGGGTATGAGTGAAGCTTTCTTT TRBJ1-1 TRBV5-1 - TRBD1
CATMGWTNTGELFF TGTGCCACCATGGGCTGGACGAACACCGGGGAGCTGTTTTTT TRBJ2-2 TRBV15 - -
CASSPGRPEAFF TGTGCCAGCAGCCCCGGACGCCCTGAAGCTTTCTTT TRBJ1-1 TRBV7-9 - -
CASSWGTGNQPQHF TGTGCCAGCAGCTGGGGGACAGGCAATCAGCCCCAGCATTTT TRBJ1-5 TRBV5-6 - TRBD1
CASSMSGRAGELFF TGTGCCAGTAGTATGTCGGGGCGGGCCGGGGAGCTGTTTTTT TRBJ2-2 TRBV19 - -
CASSQDWNRGNQPQHF TGCGCCAGCAGCCAAGATTGGAACAGGGGGAATCAGCCCCAGCATTTT TRBJ1-5 TRBV4-3 - TRBD1
CASTEEQHTEAFF TGCGCCAGTACAGAGGAACAGCACACTGAAGCTTTCTTT TRBJ1-1 TRBV5-1 once -
CASSLVGAGEKLFF TGTGCCAGCAGTTTAGTAGGGGCGGGTGAAAAACTGTTTTTT TRBJ1-4 TRBV27 - -
CASSYSSIGELFF TGTGCCAGCAGTTACTCTTCCATCGGGGAGCTGTTTTTT TRBJ2-2 TRBV6-5 - -